The 30 T cell receptor beta chains given below trace back to one sample, sequenced in a study of blood T cell repertoires in COVID-19. This table comes from immunoSEQ multiplex PCR, and its TCRdb copy is limited to in-frame clones, with some not included. This table has some 340,000 clones, 90% appearing once. Material for sequencing was PBMCs or T cells enriched from blood (not recorded which). Receptors were obtained from a woman under 40 who had been exposed to COVID-19.

The gene calls are TRBV19 and TRBJ2-7, with D possibly TRBD1 on 6 matching bases. Trimming pared 5 bases from V and 2 bases from J, leaving 13 bases between. Germline lookup yields CDR1 LNHDA and CDR2 SQIVND (reference sequence). The CDR3 is made up of 14 amino acids. CDR3 amino acids: CASSRYRGTYEQYF. CDR3 DNA sequence: TGTGCCAGTAGTCGGTATAGGGGGACCTACGAGCAGTACTTC.

This chain connects TRBV5-6 to TRBJ2-5, with a weak D call TRBD2 (5 bases). Between the trimmed V and J ends, which lost 4 bases and 0 bases, there was a span of 7 bases. The CDR3 consists of 13 residues. Per germline, CDR1 SGHDT and CDR2 YYEEEE. CDR3 amino acids: CASSMDYQETQYF. For the CDR3, the DNA is TGTGCCAGCAGCATGGACTACCAAGAGACCCAGTACTTC.

This clone was observed once. The CDR3 DNA reads TGCGCCAGCAGCCCGGTCCTAGGGGGGGAAAGGTACTACACCTTC. Its protein product is CASSPVLGGERYYTF. V usage is TRBV5-1 and J usage is TRBJ1-2; D might be TRBD1 (6 bases). Trimming stripped 4 bases from V and 10 bases from J, with 23 bases between. Germline V gene data show CDR1 as SGHRS and CDR2 as YFSETQ. CDR3 length: 15 amino acids.

This clone occurred many times. V and J are TRBV2 and TRBJ1-5; unclear D gene. Germline V gene data show CDR1 as SNHLY and CDR2 as FYNNEI. V was clipped by 3 bases and J by 0 bases, with 3 bases between them. The CDR3 spans 13 residues. Here the CDR3 reads CASSDYSNQPQHF. The CDR3 DNA follows: TGTGCCAGCAGTGACTATAGCAATCAGCCCCAGCATTTT.

V gene TRBV9 combines with J gene TRBJ2-3; D gene ambiguous. This CDR3 is 16 amino acids long. The ends were cut back, 4 bases at V and 1 base at J, with 16 bases in the middle. Germline V gene lookup returns CDR1 SGDLS and CDR2 YYNGEE. CDR3: CASSPTTHSGTDTQYF. The CDR3 DNA is TGTGCCAGCAGCCCAACGACTCATAGTGGCACAGATACGCAGTATTTT. Full variable domain (missing parts from reference TRBV9 and TRBJ2-3): DSGVTQTPKHLITATGQRVTLRCSPRSGDLSVYWYQQSLDQGLQFLIQYYNGEERAKGNILERFSAQQFPDLHSELNLSSLELGDSALYFCASSPTTHSGTDTQYFGPGTRLTVL.

The rearrangement uses TRBV2 and TRBJ2-3, with TRBD2 matching 8 bases. The CDR3 is 14 amino acids. Trimming cost V 4 bases and J 3 bases; bases outside gene matches: 3. The germline CDR1 and CDR2 sequences are SNHLY and FYNNEI. The CDR3, as DNA: TGTGCCAGCAGTGTCACGGGGGGGACAGATACGCAGTATTTT. Amino acid sequence: CASSVTGGTDTQYF.

The CDR3 is CASSMYGHSNQPQHF. For the CDR3, the DNA is TGTGCCAGTAGTATGTACGGACATAGCAATCAGCCCCAGCATTTT. The chain combines TRBV19 with TRBJ1-5, with TRBD1 as a possible D gene (5 bases). The CDR3 is 15 residues long. Trimming stripped 3 bases from V and 0 bases from J, with 9 bases between. Germline CDR1 reads LNHDA; CDR2 reads SQIVND (reference sequence).

This sequence joins TRBV27 and TRBJ1-2; D is perhaps TRBD1 (5 bases). Trimming left V 0 bases short and J 0 bases short, with 8 bases between. This CDR3 contains 15 residues. CDR1 is MNHEY, CDR2 SMNVEV, per germline (reference sequence). The CDR3 DNA sequence: TGTGCCAGCAGTTTATCAGGGACTCCTAACTATGGCTACACCTTC. It encodes CASSLSGTPNYGYTF.

This clone was picked up many times. The rearrangement uses TRBV7-7 and TRBJ2-5, with 12 bases identical to TRBD2. The germline V gene has CDR1 SSHAT and CDR2 FNYEAQ (reference sequence). This CDR3 is 17 amino acids long. The ends lost 0 bases at V and 3 bases at J; junction bases unmatched: 5. CDR3 protein: CASSLALAGGPEETQYF. The CDR3 region has the DNA TGTGCCAGCAGCTTAGCGCTAGCGGGGGGGCCGGAAGAGACCCAGTACTTC. The full variable domain, completed using reference TRBV7-7 and TRBJ2-5, is GAGVSQSPRYKVTKRGQDVTLRCDPISSHATLYWYQQALGQGPEFLTYFNYEAQPDKSGLPSDRFSAERPEGSISTLTIQRTEQRDSAMYRCASSLALAGGPEETQYFGPGTRLLVL.

The gene calls are TRBV6-2 or TRBV6-3 and TRBJ2-7; 8 bases match TRBD2. The CDR3 is made up of 15 amino acids. Looked up from germline, CDR1 is MNHEY and CDR2 is SVGEGT. After removal of 4 bases from V and 1 base from J, the junction contained 6 bases not matched to a gene. CDR3 DNA: TGTGCCAGCAGTTCTTGGCGGGGGGAGTCCTACGAGCAGTACTTC. Residues: CASSSWRGESYEQYF.

The chain recombines TRBV27 with TRBJ1-5; D remains ambiguous. CDR3 length: 13 amino acids. Trimming cost V 3 bases and J 6 bases, with 9 bases left between them. From germline, CDR1 is MNHEY and CDR2 SMNVEV (reference sequence). The CDR3 loop reads CASSFNTGQPQHF. CDR3 DNA: TGTGCCAGCAGTTTCAACACGGGTCAGCCCCAGCATTTT.

The genes are TRBV4-3 and TRBJ2-7; 7 bases match TRBD2. CDR3 size: 15 residues. V lost 3 bases, J lost 1 base, and 6 bases stayed unmatched. Germline V gives CDR1 LGHNA, CDR2 YSLEER. This CDR3 is CASSQGGVESYEQYF. CDR3 DNA: TGCGCCAGCAGCCAGGGGGGGGTTGAGTCCTACGAGCAGTACTTC.

The chain couples TRBV4-1 to TRBJ2-3, with 11 bases aligning to TRBD2. With 2 bases clipped from V and 2 bases from J, the junction kept 3 bases outside the gene matches. The CDR3 has 16 amino acids. Germline values: CDR1 MGHRA, CDR2 YSYEKL. This chain's CDR3 is CASSQISGGATDTQYF. The CDR3 bases are TGCGCCAGCAGCCAAATTAGCGGGGGGGCCACAGATACGCAGTATTTT.

Only one count was recorded for this clone. The chain joins TRBV3-1 (or the pseudogene TRBV3-2) to TRBJ2-2; 7 bases agree with TRBD1. The CDR3 runs to 17 residues. The germline gives CDR1 LGHDT, CDR2 YNNKEL (reference sequence). The J segment lost 3 bases and the V segment lost 1 base, leaving 8 bases of the junction unmatched. CDR3 sequence reads: CASSQVPRTGYTGELFF. Here the CDR3 DNA reads TGTGCCAGCAGCCAAGTTCCTCGGACAGGTTACACCGGGGAGCTGTTTTTT.

The V gene is TRBV11-2, the J gene TRBJ2-3; 8 positions agree with TRBD2. V lost 0 bases to trimming and J lost 3 bases; unmatched junction nucleotides: 8. Germline CDR1 reads SGHAT; CDR2 reads FQNNGV. The CDR3 has 17 residues. CDR3 DNA: TGTGCCAGCAGCTTAGAGGGACTAGGTATGAGGACAGATACGCAGTATTTT. Amino acids: CASSLEGLGMRTDTQYF.

This clone was recorded only once. The chain combines TRBV27 with TRBJ2-5, with 8 bases identical to TRBD1. V dropped 6 bases and J dropped 1; count of bases not matched to a gene: 4. This CDR3 has 14 amino acids. Germline-derived CDR1 and CDR2 are MNHEY and SMNVEV (reference sequence). CDR3 region: CASSLDRGQETQYF. As DNA, the CDR3 is TGTGCCAGCAGCCTAGACAGGGGCCAAGAGACCCAGTACTTC.

This chain links TRBV10-3 with TRBJ1-6, with D maybe TRBD1 (5 bases). V shed 6 bases and J shed 9 bases, with 9 bases lying between them. The CDR3 is 12 amino acids. The germline V gene has CDR1 ENHRY and CDR2 SYGVKD. The CDR3 reads CAISEQVSPLHF. For the CDR3, the DNA is TGTGCCATCAGCGAACAGGTTTCACCCCTCCACTTT.

The chain is built from TRBV2 and TRBJ2-3, with D perhaps TRBD1 (5 bases). This CDR3 has 15 amino acids. Trimming cost V 4 bases and J 0 bases, with 11 bases left between them. Germline CDR1 and CDR2: SNHLY and FYNNEI. The CDR3 nucleotides are TGTGCCAGCAGTGTGGGCCCAGGGAGCACAGATACGCAGTATTTT. As protein: CASSVGPGSTDTQYF.

This chain's CDR3 is CASSGGTVYEQYF. The CDR3 bases are TGTGCCAGCAGCGGAGGGACAGTCTACGAGCAGTACTTC. V usage is TRBV7-2 and J usage is TRBJ2-7; possible D gene TRBD1, 7 bases. Germline V CDR1 and CDR2: SGHTA, FQGNSA. The CDR3 contains 13 residues. Trimming pared 5 bases from V and 3 bases from J, leaving 11 bases between.

This sequence joins TRBV18 and TRBJ2-1; possible D gene TRBD1, 5 bases. Deletions cut 6 bases from V and 0 bases from J, with 9 bases between. The CDR3 consists of 14 residues. The germline V gene has CDR1 KGHSH and CDR2 LQKENI. The CDR3 DNA follows: TGTGCCAGCTCGTCTCAGGGCTCCTACAATGAGCAGTTCTTC. As protein: CASSSQGSYNEQFF.

The chain joins TRBV19 to TRBJ1-3; D gene ambiguous. The V gene's germline CDR1 is LNHDA and CDR2 SQIVND (reference sequence). V lost 3 bases and J 3 bases, leaving 3 bases between the germline ends. CDR3 length: 12 amino acids. The CDR3 loop is CASSIRGNTIYF. Here the CDR3 DNA reads TGTGCCAGTAGTATTCGTGGAAACACCATATATTTT. Complete variable domain (other parts from reference TRBV19 and TRBJ1-3): DGGITQSPKYLFRKEGQNVTLSCEQNLNHDAMYWYRQDPGQGLRLIYYSQIVNDFQKGDIAEGYSVSREKKESFPLTVTSAQKNPTAFYLCASSIRGNTIYFGEGSWLTVV.

This chain joins TRBV7-2 and TRBJ2-1, with 7 nucleotides matching TRBD2. Germline values: CDR1 SGHTA, CDR2 FQGNSA. This CDR3 is built from 17 residues. V was clipped by 2 bases and J by 7 bases; unmatched bases: 14. The CDR3, as DNA: TGTGCCAGCAGCTTAATGGGGGGGGTAGACTTGGGTAATGAGCAGTTCTTC. Its protein product is CASSLMGGVDLGNEQFF. The full variable domain, with the rest looked up from reference TRBV7-2 and TRBJ2-1, is GAGVSQSPSNKVTEKGKDVELRCDPISGHTALYWYRQSLGQGLEFLIYFQGNSAPDKSGLPSDRFSAERTGGSVSTLTIQRTQQEDSAVYLCASSLMGGVDLGNEQFFGPGTRLTVL.

The chain has TRBV18 and TRBJ2-7, with 15 bases aligning to TRBD2. The CDR3 totals 18 residues. Germline V gene data show CDR1 as KGHSH and CDR2 as LQKENI. V shed 3 bases and J 6 bases; nucleotides not matched to a gene: 12. CDR3 DNA: TGTGCCAGCTCACCCCACGGACTAGCGGGGGGGCTTAACGGCGAGCAGTACTTC. It translates to CASSPHGLAGGLNGEQYF.

This clone came up a few times. This chain connects TRBV7-2 to TRBJ2-7, with unresolved D. The CDR3 runs 15 residues. The ends were cut back, 1 base at V and 0 bases at J, with 10 bases in the middle. CDR1 SGHTA and CDR2 FQGNSA come from the germline V gene. CDR3 bases: TGTGCCAGCAGCTTAGGGTTGGGCAGCTCCTACGAGCAGTACTTC. Its translation is CASSLGLGSSYEQYF.

The chain has TRBV7-9 and TRBJ2-2; TRBD2 is a possible D gene (5 bases). V was clipped by 5 bases and J by 4 bases, with 8 bases between them. From germline, CDR1 is SEHNR and CDR2 FQNEAQ (reference sequence). The CDR3 covers 13 residues. The CDR3 region has the DNA TGTGCCAGCAGCGTCGGAGGCACCGGGGAGCTGTTTTTT. It encodes CASSVGGTGELFF. Looking up the rest from reference TRBV7-9 and TRBJ2-2 gives the full variable domain: DTGVSQNPRHKITKRGQNVTFRCDPISEHNRLYWYRQTLGQGPEFLTYFQNEAQLEKSRLLSDRFSAERPKGSFSTLEIQRTEQGDSAMYLCASSVGGTGELFFGEGSRLTVL.

The chain carries TRBV10-1 and TRBJ2-7; D is possibly TRBD1 (6 bases). Germline V lookup: CDR1 WNHNN, CDR2 SYGVQD (reference sequence). The CDR3 is 16 residues long. V dropped 2 bases and J dropped 3 bases, with 17 bases sitting between them. CDR3 amino acids: CASSERRDRNYYEQYF. In DNA, the CDR3 is TGCGCCAGCAGTGAGAGGCGTGACAGGAACTACTACGAGCAGTACTTC.

This chain links TRBV5-6 with TRBJ2-7, with 9 bases aligning to TRBD1. The CDR3 contains 14 residues. In germline, CDR1 is SGHDT, CDR2 YYEEEE. Trimming took 2 bases from V and 6 from J; bases not matched to a gene: 6. The DNA for the CDR3 is TGTGCCAGCAGCTTAAGGGGGACAGGGACCGAGCAGTACTTC. Translating gives CASSLRGTGTEQYF.

The gene calls are TRBV4-3 and TRBJ1-1; no definite D call. The CDR3 covers 13 residues. Trimming took off 3 bases at V and 8 bases at J, with 13 bases between the two ends. The germline gives CDR1 LGHNA, CDR2 YSLEER. CDR3: CASSQAVYLEAFF. The CDR3 DNA reads TGCGCCAGCAGCCAGGCGGTTTACTTGGAAGCTTTCTTT.

This chain uses TRBV6-5 with TRBJ1-2, with D maybe TRBD1 (5 bases). The V and J ends lost 7 bases and 3 bases respectively, with 18 bases between them. Looked up from germline, CDR1 is MNHEY and CDR2 is SVGAGI. The CDR3 runs to 15 residues. The DNA for the CDR3 is TGTGCCAGCATGAGTCAGATGGGGCCCGACTATGGCTACACCTTC. This gives the protein CASMSQMGPDYGYTF.

Here the CDR3 reads CASRPSSGGPYEQYF. For the CDR3, the DNA is TGTGCCAGCAGACCGAGTAGCGGGGGCCCCTACGAGCAGTACTTC. V and J are TRBV2 and TRBJ2-7, with 9 bases that match TRBD2. The length of the CDR3 is 15 residues. Germline loops: CDR1 SNHLY, CDR2 FYNNEI. After removal of 6 bases from V and 2 bases from J, the junction contained 8 bases not matched to a gene.